The rows below give T cell receptor beta chains drawn from one sample of a study of shared clonotypes between healthy human individuals. Libraries were prepared by immunoSEQ multiplex PCR; TCRdb keeps only in-frame clonotypes and omits some of them. Of approximately 2.1 million clones in the sample, roughly 93% were seen once. Source material: naive CD4+ T cells from PBMCs. These receptors were collected from a young man in good health. Some clones in this sample may be carry-over from other donors' samples. CDR3s include the opening cysteine and the closing phenylalanine or tryptophan. D genes are given only for firm matches. Rows give clone size only sometimes, using once, few, many, or a class for an expanded clone.

V: TRBV4-3
D: TRBD1
J: TRBJ1-1
size: few
CDR3: CASSQNRGEAFF
DNA: TGCGCCAGCAGCCAGAACAGGGGAGAAGCTTTCTTT

V: TRBV27
D: .
J: TRBJ2-7
size: .
CDR3: CASRKGTRDTYEQYF
DNA: TGTGCCAGCAGAAAGGGGACGCGCGATACCTACGAGCAGTACTTC

V: TRBV6-5
D: .
J: TRBJ1-4
size: .
CDR3: CASSARHVDEKLFF
DNA: TGTGCCAGCAGTGCAAGACACGTGGATGAAAAACTGTTTTTT

V: TRBV2
D: TRBD2
J: TRBJ2-1
size: .
CDR3: CASNGRDYNEQFF
DNA: TGTGCCAGCAACGGGAGGGACTACAATGAGCAGTTCTTC

V: TRBV10-3
D: .
J: TRBJ2-1
size: .
CDR3: CAISVGGDEQFF
DNA: TGTGCCATCAGTGTGGGGGGCGATGAGCAGTTCTTC

V: TRBV25-1
D: .
J: TRBJ1-2
size: .
CDR3: CASSESPGLKRRYGYTF
DNA: TGTGCCAGCAGTGAATCCCCCGGACTCAAACGACGGTATGGCTACACCTTC

V: TRBV2
D: .
J: TRBJ1-5
size: few
CDR3: CASTRLGAQPQHF
DNA: TGTGCCAGCACCCGGTTGGGGGCTCAGCCCCAGCATTTT

V: TRBV5-1
D: TRBD1
J: TRBJ2-7
size: .
CDR3: CASSLGQGYSYEQYF
DNA: TGCGCCAGCAGCTTGGGACAGGGTTACTCCTACGAGCAGTACTTC

V: TRBV27
D: .
J: TRBJ1-3
size: .
CDR3: CASSLSPGVSGNTIYF
DNA: TGTGCCAGCAGTTTATCGCCGGGAGTCTCTGGAAACACCATATATTTT

V: TRBV19
D: .
J: TRBJ1-1
size: .
CDR3: CASSLNRESGTEAFF
DNA: TGTGCCAGTAGCCTAAACAGGGAATCGGGCACTGAAGCTTTCTTT

V: TRBV11-2
D: TRBD1
J: TRBJ2-5
size: .
CDR3: CASSPKGTGEETQYF
DNA: TGTGCCAGCAGCCCGAAGGGGACAGGGGAAGAGACCCAGTACTTC

V: TRBV5-1
D: .
J: TRBJ2-3
size: .
CDR3: CASSPAAGADTQYF
DNA: TGCGCCAGCAGCCCGGCGGCAGGGGCAGATACGCAGTATTTT

V: TRBV2
D: .
J: TRBJ2-7
size: .
CDR3: CASSEAVGPYEQYF
DNA: TGTGCCAGCAGTGAAGCGGTGGGACCCTACGAGCAGTACTTC

V: TRBV10-2
D: TRBD1
J: TRBJ1-2
size: .
CDR3: CASSETRQGDGYTF
DNA: TGCGCCAGCAGTGAGACCCGACAGGGGGATGGCTACACCTTC

V: TRBV9
D: .
J: TRBJ2-3
size: .
CDR3: CASSVVGYTDTQYF
DNA: TGTGCCAGCAGCGTAGTCGGCTACACAGATACGCAGTATTTT

V: TRBV9
D: .
J: TRBJ1-1
size: .
CDR3: CASSDSTGRPEAFF
DNA: TGTGCCAGCAGCGACTCCACAGGGAGGCCTGAAGCTTTCTTT

V: TRBV6-5
D: TRBD1
J: TRBJ1-1
size: .
CDR3: CASSYSMRTGDTEAFF
DNA: TGTGCCAGCAGTTACTCGATGCGGACAGGGGACACTGAAGCTTTCTTT

V: TRBV28
D: .
J: TRBJ1-5
size: .
CDR3: CASSLAQSGQPQHF
DNA: TGTGCCAGCAGCCTGGCACAGTCTGGTCAGCCCCAGCATTTT

V: TRBV2
D: .
J: TRBJ1-2
size: .
CDR3: CASSEGPANYGYTF
DNA: TGTGCCAGCAGTGAAGGCCCAGCTAACTATGGCTACACCTTC

V: TRBV6-5
D: .
J: TRBJ2-1
size: .
CDR3: CASSYSMSRENEQFF
DNA: TGTGCCAGCAGTTACTCGATGAGCCGCGAGAATGAGCAGTTCTTC

V: TRBV18
D: .
J: TRBJ1-1
size: .
CDR3: CASSPRPGTEAFF
DNA: TGTGCCAGCTCACCCCGCCCGGGCACTGAAGCTTTCTTT

V: TRBV28
D: .
J: TRBJ2-7
size: .
CDR3: CASSTPGGLHEQYF
DNA: TGTGCCAGCAGCACCCCTGGCGGTCTCCACGAGCAGTACTTC

V: TRBV7-2
D: .
J: TRBJ1-5
size: few
CDR3: CASSLLGRPSNQPQHF
DNA: TGTGCCAGCAGCTTACTTGGGCGGCCTAGCAATCAGCCCCAGCATTTT

V: TRBV11-2
D: .
J: TRBJ1-4
size: .
CDR3: CASSLYGGGLNEKLFF
DNA: TGTGCCAGCAGCTTGTATGGGGGGGGCCTTAATGAAAAACTGTTTTTT

V: TRBV9
D: .
J: TRBJ2-1
size: .
CDR3: CASSVLANNEQFF
DNA: TGTGCCAGCAGCGTCCTTGCCAACAATGAGCAGTTCTTC

V: TRBV29-1
D: .
J: TRBJ2-5
size: .
CDR3: CSVSRRGRGETQYF
DNA: TGCAGCGTCAGCAGGAGGGGGAGGGGGGAGACCCAGTACTTC

V: TRBV10-1
D: .
J: TRBJ2-3
size: .
CDR3: CASSEDVDTQYF
DNA: TGCGCCAGCAGTGAAGATGTAGATACGCAGTATTTT

V: TRBV7-3
D: .
J: TRBJ2-3
size: once
CDR3: CASSSLTLGTDTQYF
DNA: TGTGCCAGCAGCTCGTTAACGTTGGGCACAGATACGCAGTATTTT

V: TRBV19
D: .
J: TRBJ1-2
size: .
CDR3: CASSPDGPAVRYGYTF
DNA: TGTGCCAGTAGCCCAGATGGGCCCGCCGTTAGGTATGGCTACACCTTC

V: TRBV4-1
D: TRBD1
J: TRBJ1-1
size: .
CDR3: CASSQIPGTASEAFF
DNA: TGCGCCAGCAGCCAGATCCCCGGGACAGCCTCTGAAGCTTTCTTT

V: TRBV7-3
D: TRBD1
J: TRBJ2-2
size: .
CDR3: CASSNRDRDTGELFF
DNA: TGTGCCAGCAGCAACCGGGACAGAGACACCGGGGAGCTGTTTTTT

V: TRBV28
D: TRBD1
J: TRBJ2-5
size: few
CDR3: CASSLTGEETQYF
DNA: TGTGCCAGCAGTTTAACAGGGGAAGAGACCCAGTACTTC

V: TRBV6-6
D: TRBD2
J: TRBJ2-3
size: .
CDR3: CASSLLTSGQQYF
DNA: TGTGCCAGCAGCCTCCTCACTAGCGGGCAGCAGTATTTT

V: TRBV5-1
D: TRBD1
J: TRBJ1-1
size: .
CDR3: CASSSQGGRTEAFF
DNA: TGCGCCAGCAGCTCCCAGGGGGGACGGACTGAAGCTTTCTTT

V: TRBV7-9
D: TRBD1
J: TRBJ1-2
size: .
CDR3: CASSLTGDYGYTF
DNA: TGTGCCAGCAGCCTCACAGGGGACTATGGCTACACCTTC

V: TRBV5-1
D: .
J: TRBJ2-6
size: .
CDR3: CASSRDGSSGANVLTF
DNA: TGCGCCAGCAGCCGGGACGGATCATCTGGGGCCAACGTCCTGACTTTC

V: TRBV30
D: .
J: TRBJ2-3
size: once
CDR3: CAWSVPTYSTDTQYF
DNA: TGTGCCTGGAGTGTCCCAACATACAGCACAGATACGCAGTATTTT

V: TRBV28
D: .
J: TRBJ2-5
size: .
CDR3: CASSRRPGRKTQYF
DNA: TGTGCCAGCAGCCGCCGACCGGGCCGAAAGACCCAGTACTTC

V: TRBV6-6
D: TRBD1
J: TRBJ1-2
size: .
CDR3: CASSLQGEGYTF
DNA: TGTGCCAGCAGTTTACAGGGGGAGGGCTACACCTTC

V: TRBV5-4
D: .
J: TRBJ2-2
size: .
CDR3: CASSPGGVNTGELFF
DNA: TGTGCCAGCAGCCCCGGGGGCGTGAACACCGGGGAGCTGTTTTTT